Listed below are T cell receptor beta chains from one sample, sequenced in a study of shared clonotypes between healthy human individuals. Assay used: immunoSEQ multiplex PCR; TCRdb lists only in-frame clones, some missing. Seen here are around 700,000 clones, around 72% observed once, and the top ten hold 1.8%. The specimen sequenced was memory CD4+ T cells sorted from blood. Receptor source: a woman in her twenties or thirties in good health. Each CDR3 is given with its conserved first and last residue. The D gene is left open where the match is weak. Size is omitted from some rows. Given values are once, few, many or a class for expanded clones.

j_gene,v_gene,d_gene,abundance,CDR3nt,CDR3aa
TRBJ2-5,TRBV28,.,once,TGTGCCAGCAGCCGGGGACCCGAAAGCCGGTACTTC,CASSRGPESRYF
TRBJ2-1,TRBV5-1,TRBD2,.,TGCGCCAGCGACCCTAGCGGGAGAGGAAATGAGCAGTTCTTC,CASDPSGRGNEQFF
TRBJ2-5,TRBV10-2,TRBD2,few,TGCGCCAGCAGACCAAAAGAGGGGACTAGCGGAGAGACCCAGTACTTC,CASRPKEGTSGETQYF
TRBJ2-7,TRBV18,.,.,TGTGCCAGCTCACCCGGGTTGGACAGCGAGCAGTACTTC,CASSPGLDSEQYF
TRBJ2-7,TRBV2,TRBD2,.,TGTGCCAGCAGTGGGGGGGGAACGGCGGTTACCTACGAGCAGTACTTC,CASSGGGTAVTYEQYF
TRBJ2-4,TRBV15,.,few,TGTGCCACCAGCCCCCACGAAGTCGCAATCCCCAGCATTCAGTACTTC,CATSPHEVAIPSIQYF
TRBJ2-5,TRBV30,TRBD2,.,TGTGCCTGGAGTGTACGTCTAGCGGGTGAGACCCAGTACTTC,CAWSVRLAGETQYF
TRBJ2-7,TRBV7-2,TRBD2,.,TGTGCCAGCAGCGTTAGGACTAGCGGGAGGGAGGACTACGAGCAGTACTTC,CASSVRTSGREDYEQYF
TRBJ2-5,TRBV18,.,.,TGTGCCAGCTCACCATACAGGGGCCGAGGGAAAGCGCGGGGTCCCCAAGAGACCCAGTACTTC,CASSPYRGRGKARGPQETQYF
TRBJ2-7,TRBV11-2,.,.,TGTGCCAGCAGCTTAGACCGAACCTCCTACGAGCAGTACTTC,CASSLDRTSYEQYF
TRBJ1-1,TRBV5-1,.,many,TGCGCCAGCAGCTTTCCTTCAGAAGGCACTGAAGCTTTCTTT,CASSFPSEGTEAFF
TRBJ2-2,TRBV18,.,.,TGTGCCAGCTCAGGTCCCAGCGGGAACACCGGGGAGCTGTTTTTT,CASSGPSGNTGELFF
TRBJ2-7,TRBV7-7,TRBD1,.,TGTGCCAGCAGCATTGGACAGGGGCCCTACGAGCAGTACTTC,CASSIGQGPYEQYF
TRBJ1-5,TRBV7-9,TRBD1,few,TGTGCCAGCAGCACGGGACAGTATCAGCCCCAGCATTTT,CASSTGQYQPQHF
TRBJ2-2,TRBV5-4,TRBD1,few,TGTGCCAGCAGCCATGACAGGGTGCCCACCGGGGAGCTGTTTTTT,CASSHDRVPTGELFF
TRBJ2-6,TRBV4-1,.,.,TGCGCCAGCAGGCTTAGCTCTAGCTCTGGGGCCAACGTCCTGACTTTC,CASRLSSSSGANVLTF
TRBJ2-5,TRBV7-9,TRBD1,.,TGTGCCAGCAGCCCCCGACTACGGGACAGGGGGCGAGAGACCCAGTACTTC,CASSPRLRDRGRETQYF
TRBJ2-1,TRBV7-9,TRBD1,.,TGTGCCAGCAGATCGACAGGGAACAATGAGCAGTTCTTC,CASRSTGNNEQFF
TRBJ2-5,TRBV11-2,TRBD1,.,TGTGCCAGCAGCTCGGACAGGGGGGATCAAGAGACCCAGTACTTC,CASSSDRGDQETQYF
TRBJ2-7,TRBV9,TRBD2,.,TGTGCCAGCAGCGTGGGAGAAACTAGCGATTCCTACGAGCAGTACTTC,CASSVGETSDSYEQYF
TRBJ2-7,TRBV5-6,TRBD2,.,TGTGCCAGCAGCCCGGGACTAGCGGGAGCTTACACCTACGAGCAGTACTTC,CASSPGLAGAYTYEQYF
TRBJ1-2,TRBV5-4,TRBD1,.,TGTGCCAGCAAGGCTACAGGGGGTAGATATGGCTACACCTTC,CASKATGGRYGYTF
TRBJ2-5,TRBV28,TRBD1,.,TGTGCCAGCAACCTACTGGGACAGGGGGTGGAGACCCAGTACTTC,CASNLLGQGVETQYF
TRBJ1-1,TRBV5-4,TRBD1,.,TGTGCCAGCAGCTCGGGACAGCCCCAAGCTTTCTTT,CASSSGQPQAFF
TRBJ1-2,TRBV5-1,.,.,TGCGCCAGCAGCCTAGCAAGGGACGGAGGCTACACCTTC,CASSLARDGGYTF
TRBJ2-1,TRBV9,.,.,TGTGCCAGCAGCGTAGAGTCCTCACCTAGGTATGAGCAGTTCTTC,CASSVESSPRYEQFF
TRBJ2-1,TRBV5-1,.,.,TGCGCCAGCAGCTTGGAGTCGATTGGTGAGCAGTTCTTC,CASSLESIGEQFF
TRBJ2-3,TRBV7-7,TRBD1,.,TGTGCCAGCAGCCCGAAGGGGGCGGGAGATACGCAGTATTTT,CASSPKGAGDTQYF
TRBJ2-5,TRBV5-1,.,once,TGCGCCAGCAGCTTGGAACAGGCCCGACAAGAGACCCAGTACTTC,CASSLEQARQETQYF
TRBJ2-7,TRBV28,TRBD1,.,TGTGCCAGCAGTTTGGGTTTTCGGACAGGATCCTACGAGCAGTACTTC,CASSLGFRTGSYEQYF
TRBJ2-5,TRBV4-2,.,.,TGTGCCAGCAGCCCGGACTTCCAAGAGACCCAGTACTTC,CASSPDFQETQYF
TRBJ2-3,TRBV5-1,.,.,TGCGCCAGCAGCCCGAATACTGGTACAAGGGATACGCAGTATTTT,CASSPNTGTRDTQYF
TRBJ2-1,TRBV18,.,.,TGTGCCAGCTCCCCGCAAACAGGGCTTGAGAATGAGCAGTTCTTC,CASSPQTGLENEQFF
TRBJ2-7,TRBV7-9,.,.,TGTGCCAGCAGCTCCCTACTAGCTACCTACGAGCAGTACTTC,CASSSLLATYEQYF
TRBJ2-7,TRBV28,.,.,TGTGCCAGCAGTTTCGGCAGGGGCGGCGAGCAGTACTTC,CASSFGRGGEQYF
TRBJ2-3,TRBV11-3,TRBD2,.,TGTGCCAGCAGCCCGAGTGGACTAGCGGGCACAGATACGCAGTATTTT,CASSPSGLAGTDTQYF
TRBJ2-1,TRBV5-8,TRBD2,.,TGTGCCAGCAGCTTAGGGACTAGCGGGAGGGCTGAGCAGTTCTTC,CASSLGTSGRAEQFF
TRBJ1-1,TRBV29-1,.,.,TGCAGCGTTAAGTACGGTGAAGCTTTCTTT,CSVKYGEAFF
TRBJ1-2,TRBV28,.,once,TGTGCCAGCACCCTAGGGGGGACGGACTATGGCTACACCTTC,CASTLGGTDYGYTF
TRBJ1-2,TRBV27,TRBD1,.,TGTGCCAGCAGTGGGACAGGCCAAATAAACTATGGCTACACCTTC,CASSGTGQINYGYTF
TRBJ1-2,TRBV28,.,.,TGTGCCAGCAGTTCAGACAACTATGGCTACACCTTC,CASSSDNYGYTF
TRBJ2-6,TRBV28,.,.,TGTGCCAGCGGAGAATACTCTGGGGCCAACGTCCTGACTTTC,CASGEYSGANVLTF